This T cell receptor (beta chain) was sequenced during a study of T cell responses to AZD1222 COVID-19 vaccine. On this clone itself: The target antigen is unknown.

The CDR3 runs 15 residues. From germline, CDR1 is SEHNR and CDR2 FQNEAQ (reference sequence). The V and J ends lost 5 bases and 3 bases, in that order; junction bases with no gene match: 4. The data were produced by immunoSEQ multiplex PCR, yet TCRdb's version contains in-frame clones alone and is incomplete. The data hold around 150,000 clones, with 92% observed a single time. General study findings and limits: With two AZD1222 doses given, Spike-specific TCR breadth and depth both rose. Samples come after the peak T cell response, not at day 14.

The receptor's source is an adult who received the AZD1222 COVID-19 vaccine. This specimen consisted of peripheral blood, obtained 28 days after the second AZD1222 dose. The chain recombines TRBV7-9 with TRBJ1-6; 7 bases align to TRBD1. CDR3 in DNA: TGTGCCAGCAGCCCTGGGACAGTCTATAATTCACCCCTCCACTTT. Translating it yields CASSPGTVYNSPLHF.